These 28 T cell receptor beta chains originate from one sample sequenced in a study of blood T cell repertoires in COVID-19 (dated by TCRdb to between 2020 and 2021). To prepare the library, the immunoSEQ multiplex PCR assay was applied. TCRdb retrieved this table from immuneACCESS and kept in-frame rearrangements only. Not all clones are present; in checked studies, unresolved V genes account for under half, and no reason is known for the remainder. The sample data list 150,000 or so clones, and 80% to 85% of these were observed just once. Clones ranked in the top ten supply roughly 5% of the sample. Sequenced material: PBMCs or T cells enriched from blood (not recorded which). The receptors come from a man aged 70-80 years who had been exposed to COVID-19.

J is TRBJ1-2 and V is TRBV4-2; D ambiguous. The CDR3 sequence is 13 residues long. V lost 5 bases to trimming and J lost 4 bases, with 11 bases between them. Germline V gene lookup returns CDR1 LGHNA and CDR2 YNFKEQ. The CDR3 sequence: CASSKTETYGYTF. In DNA, the CDR3 is TGTGCCAGCAGCAAAACAGAGACCTATGGCTACACCTTC.

V is TRBV11-2 and J is TRBJ1-2; tentative D call: TRBD1 (5 bases). The CDR3 contains 14 residues. The germline V gene has CDR1 SGHAT and CDR2 FQNNGV. V was clipped by 2 bases and J by 2 bases, with 9 bases between them. CDR3 sequence: CASSLSDSNYGYTF. The CDR3, as DNA: TGTGCCAGCAGCTTAAGCGACAGCAACTATGGCTACACCTTC.

This clone was counted a few times. V usage is TRBV19 and J usage is TRBJ2-7; TRBD1 is a possible D gene (6 bases). The ends were cut back, 9 bases at V and 0 bases at J, with 12 bases in the middle. CDR1 LNHDA and CDR2 SQIVND come from the germline V gene (reference sequence). This CDR3 region has 13 residues. CDR3 nucleotide sequence: TGTGCCAGCCAACGGGACAACTCCTACGAGCAGTACTTC. Translating it yields CASQRDNSYEQYF.

This clone is a singleton in its sample. The gene calls are TRBV30 and TRBJ2-2, with a tentative D call TRBD1 (6 bases). The germline V gene encodes CDR1 GTSNPN and CDR2 SVGIG (reference sequence). Trimming left V 7 bases short and J 4 bases short, with 16 bases between. The CDR3 consists of 14 residues. CDR3 protein: CASTDRLSTGELFF. In DNA form, the CDR3 reads TGTGCCTCTACGGACAGATTAAGCACCGGGGAGCTGTTTTTT.

The chain recombines TRBV9 with TRBJ2-3; TRBD2 might be the D (5 bases). This CDR3 is built from 16 residues. V shed 0 bases and J shed 2 bases, with 13 bases lying between them. In germline, CDR1 is SGDLS, CDR2 YYNGEE. The CDR3 reads CASSVGPSLLTDTQYF. CDR3 in DNA: TGTGCCAGCAGCGTAGGTCCTAGCTTGCTCACAGATACGCAGTATTTT.

The rearrangement uses TRBV11-2 and TRBJ2-5; TRBD1 matches at 11 bases. V gave up 9 bases and J gave up 4 bases; unmatched junction bases: 4. In germline, CDR1 is SGHAT, CDR2 FQNNGV. CDR3 length equals 13 residues. The CDR3 here is CASRGQGAETQYF. The CDR3 DNA reads TGTGCCAGTCGCGGACAGGGGGCAGAGACCCAGTACTTC. The whole variable domain, filled in from reference TRBV11-2 and TRBJ2-5, reads EAGVAQSPRYKIIEKRQSVAFWCNPISGHATLYWYQQILGQGPKLLIQFQNNGVVDDSQLPKDRFSAERLKGVDSTLKIQPAKLEDSAVYLCASRGQGAETQYFGPGTRLLVL.

The chain links TRBV11-2 to TRBJ1-5; the match to TRBD1 covers 7 bases. There are 13 residues in the CDR3. V was pared by 6 bases and J by 4 bases, with 3 bases of the junction left unmatched. The germline V gene encodes CDR1 SGHAT and CDR2 FQNNGV. The DNA for the CDR3 is TGTGCCAGCAGGGAACAGGGGAATCAGCCCCAGCATTTT. Translation: CASREQGNQPQHF.

V is TRBV11-2 and J is TRBJ2-5, with TRBD1 identical over 10 bases. CDR3 length equals 16 residues. Germline V lookup: CDR1 SGHAT, CDR2 FQNNGV. Trimming removed 5 bases from V and 5 bases from J; junction bases left unmatched: 11. Here the CDR3 DNA reads TGTGCCAGCAGCCTCCCCGGGACAGGGGTAGGCGAGACCCAGTACTTC. This translates into CASSLPGTGVGETQYF.

The chain has TRBV10-2 and TRBJ2-1; 12 nucleotides match TRBD2. CDR1 WSHSY and CDR2 SAAADI come from the germline V gene. V lost 7 bases, J lost 0 bases, and 13 bases stayed unmatched. The CDR3 sequence is 19 residues long. The CDR3 loop reads CASTGQRLAGGPSYNEQFF. CDR3 DNA sequence: TGCGCCAGCACCGGACAGCGGCTAGCGGGAGGGCCCTCCTACAATGAGCAGTTCTTC.

The chain has TRBV6-1 and TRBJ1-5; D gene ambiguous. Trimming left V 0 bases short and J 13 bases short, with 10 bases between. In germline, CDR1 is MNHNS, CDR2 SASEGT. The CDR3 totals 12 residues. The CDR3 nucleotides are TGTGCCAGCAGTGAAGCGCTTGGAGGACAGCATTTT. This sequence encodes CASSEALGGQHF.

This rearrangement joins TRBV25-1 to TRBJ1-5; the match to TRBD1 covers 8 bases. The germline CDR1 and CDR2 sequences are MGHDK and SYGVNS. The ends lost 4 bases at V and 1 base at J; junction bases unmatched: 3. CDR3 length equals 15 residues. CDR3 sequence reads: CASSAGGVSNQPQHF. The CDR3 DNA sequence: TGTGCCAGCAGTGCAGGGGGCGTAAGCAATCAGCCCCAGCATTTT. The variable domain in full, completed from reference TRBV25-1 and TRBJ1-5, reads EADIYQTPRYLVIGTGKKITLECSQTMGHDKMYWYQQDPGMELHLIHYSYGVNSTEKGDLSSESTVSRIRTEHFPLTLESARPSHTSQYLCASSAGGVSNQPQHFGDGTRLSIL.

V gene TRBV3-1 (or the pseudogene TRBV3-2) combines with J gene TRBJ2-7; no clear D gene. Germline values: CDR1 LGHDT, CDR2 YNNKEL (reference sequence). Trimming pared 1 base from V and 5 bases from J, leaving 12 bases between. There are 14 residues in the CDR3. DNA for the CDR3: TGTGCCAGCAGCCAAGCCCGGCTTACAGACGAGCAGTACTTC. This encodes CASSQARLTDEQYF.

This chain connects TRBV27 to TRBJ1-6; TRBD1 agrees at 12 bases. V lost 6 bases and J lost 1; bases outside the gene matches: 4. CDR3 length equals 17 residues. Germline CDR1 is MNHEY and CDR2 is SMNVEV (reference sequence). The CDR3 here is CASSRGQGASYNSPLHF. In DNA, the CDR3 is TGTGCCAGCAGCCGGGGACAGGGGGCTTCCTATAATTCACCCCTCCACTTT.

Only one count was recorded for this clone. The chain couples TRBV5-6 to TRBJ1-5; TRBD1 agrees at 7 bases. Germline CDR1 and CDR2: SGHDT and YYEEEE. CDR3 length: 16 residues. V lost 3 bases and J lost 2; bases outside the gene matches: 8. The CDR3: CASSSRGLSGNQPQHF. The CDR3 DNA sequence: TGTGCCAGCAGCTCGAGGGGGCTTTCGGGCAATCAGCCCCAGCATTTT.

CDR3 nucleotide sequence: TGTGCCAGCAGTTACCGGGGACTAGCGGGGGTTCAGGGGTCCTACAATGAGCAGTTCTTC. Encoded protein: CASSYRGLAGVQGSYNEQFF. The chain is built from TRBV6-2 or TRBV6-3 and TRBJ2-1, with 14 bases that match TRBD2. The CDR3 length is 20 residues. Germline V gives CDR1 MNHEY, CDR2 SVGEGT. V dropped 2 bases and J dropped 1; count of bases not matched to a gene: 10.

V usage is TRBV19 and J usage is TRBJ1-5; D is uncertain. V was clipped by 2 bases and J by 0 bases, with 8 bases between them. The CDR3 sequence is 15 residues long. Germline V gene sequence: CDR1 LNHDA, CDR2 SQIVND (reference sequence). In DNA form, the CDR3 reads TGTGCCAGTAGTATAAATATTTATAGCAATCAGCCCCAGCATTTT. Translated: CASSINIYSNQPQHF.

V gene TRBV6-5 combines with J gene TRBJ1-2; perhaps TRBD1 as D (5 bases). V was cut by 6 bases and J by 3 bases, with 14 bases left in between. Germline V gene sequence: CDR1 MNHEY, CDR2 SVGAGI. This CDR3 comprises 14 residues. CDR3 nucleotides: TGTGCCAGCAGCCAGAGGGGAGGTTACTATGGCTACACCTTC. This sequence encodes CASSQRGGYYGYTF.

With respect to this clone: One end of the junction varies from germline; a read error may be responsible. This sequence joins TRBV7-2 and TRBJ2-5, with 9 bases aligning to TRBD2. The CDR3 spans 14 residues. Looked up from germline, CDR1 is SGHTA and CDR2 is FQGNSA. CDR3 nucleotide sequence: TGTGCCAGCAGCCTGAAGCGGGGGGTAGAGACCCGGTACTTC. Amino acid sequence: CASSLKRGVETRYF.

Concerning this clone: The same CDR3 can be traced to other DNA sequences in this sample. The chain joins TRBV11-2 to TRBJ2-7; weak D call: TRBD1 (6 bases). The CDR3 contains 12 residues. The V end was cut by 4 bases, the J end by 5 bases, with 9 bases between. Germline lookup yields CDR1 SGHAT and CDR2 FQNNGV. The CDR3 loop reads CASSSNRDEQYF. The DNA of the CDR3 is TGTGCCAGCAGCTCCAACAGGGACGAGCAGTACTTC.

This clone has a count of ten or more. The chain is built from TRBV7-6 and TRBJ2-6; no reliable D call. V was cut by 4 bases and J by 0 bases, with 7 bases left in between. CDR1 and CDR2 (germline): SGHVS, FNYEAQ. The CDR3 consists of 15 residues. The CDR3 DNA is TGTGCCAGCAGCTCATCAGGCTCTGGGGCCAACGTCCTGACTTTC. Its translation is CASSSSGSGANVLTF.

The sample holds a few counts of this clone. The chain employs TRBV21-1 and TRBJ2-1; the D call TRBD1 from the table was never checked on the DNA. TRBV21-1 is noted as a pseudogene. The CDR3 length is 13 residues. The CDR3 sequence is CASRRDRVNEQFF. The DNA for the CDR3 is TGTGCCAGCCGCCGGGACAGGGTCAATGAGCAGTTCTTC.

In this sample, this clone turned up many times. This chain connects TRBV6-5 to TRBJ2-2; 7 nucleotides line up with TRBD1. V shed 4 bases and J 5 bases; nucleotides not matched to a gene: 4. Germline V gene data show CDR1 as MNHEY and CDR2 as SVGAGI. The CDR3 covers 14 residues. This chain's CDR3 is CASSSIRGTGELFF. DNA for the CDR3: TGTGCCAGCAGTTCTATCAGGGGGACCGGGGAGCTGTTTTTT.

This clone appeared a few times. The CDR3 sequence: CASSHKRNRRDDNEQFF. CDR3 DNA: TGCGCCAGCAGCCACAAGCGAAACCGGCGGGACGACAATGAGCAGTTCTTC. V usage is TRBV4-3 and J usage is TRBJ2-1, with TRBD2 as a possible D gene (6 bases). The CDR3 has 17 residues. Germline V gives CDR1 LGHNA, CDR2 YSLEER. With 3 bases removed from V and 5 bases from J, the gap between germline ends came to 20 bases.

J is TRBJ1-3 and V is TRBV4-1; a possible D gene is TRBD1 (5 bases). This CDR3 has 15 amino acids. V lost 4 bases, J lost 0 bases, and 10 bases lay in between. CDR1 and CDR2 from the germline V gene are MGHRA and YSYEKL. The chain's CDR3 is CASSLDNLSGNTIYF. DNA for the CDR3: TGCGCCAGCAGCCTGGACAACCTCTCTGGAAACACCATATATTTT.

The rearrangement links TRBV7-2 to TRBJ2-1; maybe TRBD2 (7 bases). CDR3 size: 16 residues. The germline V gene encodes CDR1 SGHTA and CDR2 FQGNSA. V lost 10 bases, J lost 0 bases, and 19 bases lay in between. The CDR3 loop is CATTGGLSSSYNEQFF. CDR3 sequence (DNA): TGTGCCACCACGGGGGGCCTATCGAGCTCCTACAATGAGCAGTTCTTC.

This clone was seen a single time. The chain joins TRBV15 to TRBJ2-6, with D possibly TRBD1 on 5 matching bases. CDR1 and CDR2 from the germline V gene are LNHNV and YYDKDF (reference sequence). The CDR3 contains 16 residues. Between the trimmed V and J ends, which lost 6 bases and 0 bases, there was a span of 12 bases. The CDR3 DNA follows: TGTGCCACCAGGTGGGGCAGCTACTCTGGGGCCAACGTCCTGACTTTC. It translates to CATRWGSYSGANVLTF.

The chain links TRBV10-3 to TRBJ1-3, with 7 bases identical to TRBD1. Losses at the gene ends were 4 bases for V and 0 bases for J; bases not matched to a gene: 3. This CDR3 spans 15 amino acids. The germline V gene encodes CDR1 ENHRY and CDR2 SYGVKD. CDR3: CAISASGGSGNTIYF. In nucleotides, the CDR3 is TGTGCCATCAGTGCATCAGGGGGCTCTGGAAACACCATATATTTT.

V usage is TRBV14 and J usage is TRBJ2-1; tentatively, D is TRBD2 (6 bases). CDR1 is SGHDN, CDR2 FVKESK, per germline. The CDR3 length is 16 residues. The V and J ends lost 4 bases and 3 bases respectively, with 16 bases between them. CDR3 sequence: CASSPYGSSGYNEQFF. The CDR3 DNA sequence: TGTGCCAGCAGCCCCTACGGGAGTAGTGGCTACAATGAGCAGTTCTTC.